The 17 T cell receptor beta chains in this list originate from one sample, sequenced in a study of CD8 T cells in ankylosing spondylitis. A single record per CDR3 protein comes from TCRdb applying MiXCR to the 5' RACE reads. The table has around 430,000 distinct CDR3 sequences, under 20% seen once. Study results and limitations: Made up of 7 to 9 highly homologous variants, a TCR beta motif appeared characteristic of ankylosing spondylitis blood.

For these TCRs, the target antigens are not known. Sequenced: blood, either unsorted or a sorted T cell fraction (not recorded which). These receptors were taken from a male donor with ankylosing spondylitis.

V usage is TRBV9 and J usage is TRBJ1-4; D uncertain. Germline V CDR1 and CDR2: SGDLS, YYNGEE. The ends were cut back, 1 base at V and 6 bases at J, with 10 bases in the middle. This CDR3 comprises 14 residues. Written as DNA, the CDR3 is TGTGCCAGCAGCGTAACGGGCGTCGATGAAAAACTGTTTTTT. Protein sequence: CASSVTGVDEKLFF.

This clonotype occurred many times. The chain is built from TRBV12-3 or TRBV12-4 and TRBJ1-1; unclear D gene. Between the trimmed V and J ends, which lost 5 bases and 4 bases, there was a span of 8 bases. This CDR3 is built from 12 residues. The CDR3 spells CASSTRGTEAFF. Written as DNA, the CDR3 is TGTGCCAGCAGTACAAGAGGCACTGAAGCTTTCTTT.

There are a few counts of this clonotype. V usage is TRBV6-1 and J usage is TRBJ2-7; D might be TRBD1 or TRBD2, each matching 5 bases. Per the germline V gene, CDR1 is MNHNS and CDR2 is SASEGT. This CDR3 comprises 18 residues. Trimming left V 4 bases short and J 1 base short, with 23 bases between. CDR3 bases: TGTGCCAGCAGTGGAGGGACGAAAAGGAAGGTCATTTCCTACGAGCAGTACTTC. Encoded protein: CASSGGTKRKVISYEQYF.

This clonotype was recorded a few times. This sequence joins TRBV3-1 and TRBJ1-1; D remains ambiguous. Germline V gene sequence: CDR1 LGHDT, CDR2 YNNKEL (reference sequence). This CDR3 has 15 residues. Trimming removed 1 base from V and 6 bases from J, with 15 bases in between. The DNA for the CDR3 is TGTGCCAGCAGCCAAGGCGGAGGTGGTGGCGCTGAAGCTTTCTTT. Its translation: CASSQGGGGGAEAFF.

This rearrangement joins TRBV19 to TRBJ2-2; maybe TRBD1 (5 bases). Trimming stripped 2 bases from V and 5 bases from J, with 12 bases between. Germline V gene data show CDR1 as LNHDA and CDR2 as SQIVND (reference sequence). This CDR3 region has 15 residues. The CDR3 region is CASSIQGTGTGELFF. CDR3 nucleotide sequence: TGTGCCAGTAGTATACAGGGCACGGGTACCGGGGAGCTGTTTTTT.

The chain recombines TRBV25-1 with TRBJ2-7; D uncertain. V shed 4 bases and J shed 0 bases, with 10 bases lying between them. Germline CDR1 reads MGHDK; CDR2 reads SYGVNS. The CDR3 totals 14 residues. The CDR3 here is CASSAHKSSYEQYF. The CDR3 DNA reads as TGTGCCAGCAGTGCTCACAAGAGCTCCTACGAGCAGTACTTC.

The chain is built from TRBV7-6 and TRBJ2-3; 14 bases line up with TRBD2. Germline CDR1 is SGHVS and CDR2 is FNYEAQ. This CDR3 contains 17 residues. V trimming: 4 bases; J trimming: 3 bases; junction bases outside the gene matches: 6. The CDR3 bases are TGTGCCAGCAGCTCCGCCAGACTAGCGGGAGGGACAGATACGCAGTATTTT. As protein: CASSSARLAGGTDTQYF.

The rearrangement joins TRBV20-1 to TRBJ2-7; D may match TRBD1 or TRBD2 (7 bases each). Trimming took 3 bases from V and 5 from J, leaving 23 bases between them. The CDR3 loop spans 16 amino acids. Germline V gene lookup returns CDR1 DFQATT and CDR2 SNEGSKA (reference sequence). The CDR3 DNA sequence: TGCAGTGCTAGGGGGCCCGCCAGGGGGAGGGACAACGAGCAGTACTTC. It encodes CSARGPARGRDNEQYF.

The chain has TRBV12-3 or TRBV12-4 and TRBJ1-2, with a possible D match to TRBD1 (6 bases). The CDR3 is 15 residues long. The V end was cut by 4 bases, the J end by 3 bases, with 15 bases between. DNA for the CDR3: TGTGCCAGCAGTTCCCCGCAGGGACATCACTATGGCTACACCTTC. Translated: CASSSPQGHHYGYTF.

This rearrangement joins TRBV9 to TRBJ1-5; D gene unclear. Trimming took off 4 bases at V and 3 bases at J, with 11 bases between the two ends. This CDR3 has 14 amino acids. Germline V gene data show CDR1 as SGDLS and CDR2 as YYNGEE. The CDR3, as DNA: TGTGCCAGCAGCAATGGATTTGCCAATCAGCCCCAGCATTTT. This encodes CASSNGFANQPQHF.

This clonotype was seen only a few times. The V gene is TRBV4-2, the J gene TRBJ2-6; 12 nucleotides align to TRBD2. J lost 0 bases, V lost 8 bases, and 2 bases had no gene match. CDR3 size: 16 residues. CDR1 is LGHNA and CDR2 is YNFKEQ in the germline V gene. CDR3 in DNA: TGTGCCAGCTCTAGCGGGGGGGCCTCTGGGGCCAACGTCCTGACTTTC. It translates to CASSSGGASGANVLTF.

The CDR3 DNA reads TGTGCCATCAGTGACACGGATAACTATGGCTACACCTTC. It specifies CAISDTDNYGYTF. The chain has TRBV10-3 and TRBJ1-2; D unclear. The CDR3 contains 13 residues. Germline CDR1 reads ENHRY; CDR2 reads SYGVKD. Trimming took 3 bases from V and 1 from J, leaving 6 bases between them.

The DNA for the CDR3 is TGTGCCAGCAGACTCAGGGGGCTGGATTCACCCCTCCACTTT. It encodes CASRLRGLDSPLHF. V gene TRBV2 combines with J gene TRBJ1-6, with 8 bases lining up with TRBD1. The junction had 6 bases not matched to a gene; V was cut back by 6 bases and J by 8 bases. The CDR3 consists of 14 residues. Germline V gene lookup returns CDR1 SNHLY and CDR2 FYNNEI. Using reference TRBV2 and TRBJ1-6 for the parts outside the CDR3, the full variable domain is EPEVTQTPSHQVTQMGQEVILRCVPISNHLYFYWYRQILGQKVEFLVSFYNNEISEKSEIFDDQFSVERPDGSNFTLKIRSTKLEDSAMYFCASRLRGLDSPLHFGNGTRLTVT.

This clonotype was picked up many times. This chain joins TRBV9 and TRBJ2-1; 9 bases align to TRBD2. This CDR3 has 15 residues. Germline V gives CDR1 SGDLS, CDR2 YYNGEE. J gave up 0 bases and V 5 bases, and 3 bases lay outside the gene matches. In nucleotides, the CDR3 is TGTGCCAGCAGTGTTAGCGGGAGCTCCTACAATGAGCAGTTCTTC. This sequence encodes CASSVSGSSYNEQFF.

This clonotype was found a few times. The chain carries TRBV12-3 or TRBV12-4 and TRBJ1-1; 7 bases line up with TRBD1. CDR3 length: 15 residues. The J segment lost 5 bases and the V segment lost 2 bases, leaving 8 bases of the junction unmatched. The CDR3 reads CASSLTVQGGTEAFF. CDR3 coding DNA: TGTGCCAGCAGTTTAACGGTTCAGGGGGGGACTGAAGCTTTCTTT.

V and J are TRBV20-1 and TRBJ1-1; tentative D call: TRBD1 (5 bases). This CDR3 region has 15 residues. Trimming cost V 1 base and J 1 base, with 13 bases left between them. The germline V gene has CDR1 DFQATT and CDR2 SNEGSKA (reference sequence). This chain's CDR3 is CSARVSGHGNTEAFF. The CDR3 DNA follows: TGCAGTGCTAGAGTGTCGGGGCACGGGAACACTGAAGCTTTCTTT.

This rearrangement joins TRBV6-1 to TRBJ2-7; 7 nucleotides line up with TRBD1. V was clipped by 6 bases and J by 0 bases; unmatched bases: 2. The CDR3 has 13 amino acids. Per the germline V gene, CDR1 is MNHNS and CDR2 is SASEGT. In DNA form, the CDR3 reads TGTGCCAGCAGAACAGGGGTCTCCTACGAGCAGTACTTC. Amino acids: CASRTGVSYEQYF.